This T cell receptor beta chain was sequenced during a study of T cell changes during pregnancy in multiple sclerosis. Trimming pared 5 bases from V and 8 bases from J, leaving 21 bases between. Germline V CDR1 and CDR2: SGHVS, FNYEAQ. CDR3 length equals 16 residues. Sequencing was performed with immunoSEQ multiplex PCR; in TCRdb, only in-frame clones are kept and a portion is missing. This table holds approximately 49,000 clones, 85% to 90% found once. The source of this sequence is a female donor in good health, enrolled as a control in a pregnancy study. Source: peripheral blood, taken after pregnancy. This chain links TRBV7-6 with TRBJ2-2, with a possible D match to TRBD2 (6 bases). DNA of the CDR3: TGTGCCAGCAGCCAACGGGGGATCCTTGATAGTGGGGAGCTGTTTTTT. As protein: CASSQRGILDSGELFF.